This T cell receptor (beta chain) appears in the sequencing data of a study of cytomegalovirus exposure and HLA in healthy donors. Use of 60 Vbeta and 13 Jbeta primers characterized the PCR. Per the original data handling: An analysis performed later counted roughly 80 million unique TCR beta chains (approximately 10 million of them shared). Produced via immunoSEQ multiplex PCR; TCRdb's table is partial and in-frame only. D and trimming come from the DNA, and the V and J calls and clone size come from that table. The sample holds 100,000 or so clones, about three quarters seen once. This CDR3 has 14 residues. V was cut by 6 bases and J by 6 bases, with 17 bases left in between. CDR1 and CDR2 (germline): MDHEN, SYDVKM.

Specimen: PBMCs. The source is a man under 40 in good health and CMV-seropositive. The chain carries TRBV28 and TRBJ1-1; D possibly corresponds to TRBD1 (6 bases). The CDR3 region has the DNA TGTGCCAGCAGCCCAACAGGGACGAGGGCTGAAGCTTTCTTT. The encoded protein is CASSPTGTRAEAFF.